These 29 T cell receptor beta chains were all obtained from the same sample, sequenced in a study of cytotoxic CD8 clonotypes in ibrutinib-treated CLL (dated by TCRdb to 2020 to 2023). The label giving this sample's time point can be read as: progressive disease on ibrutinib. Library preparation used the immunoSEQ multiplex PCR assay. TCRdb limited this immuneACCESS table to in-frame rearrangements with V and J called. A share of clones is missing; checked studies link under half to unresolved V genes, and the rest is unexplained. Here the sample has approximately 74,000 clones; more than 75% occur a single time. Clones ranked in the top ten supply about 8% of the sample. The sequencing here drew on PBMCs, taken at disease progression, from a patient treated with ibrutinib. These receptors were taken from a human donor with chronic lymphocytic leukemia.

The V gene is TRBV7-6, the J gene TRBJ1-6; D is ambiguous. The CDR3 runs 13 residues. V was pared by 5 bases and J by 7 bases, with 9 bases between. Germline V CDR1 and CDR2: SGHVS, FNYEAQ. The DNA of the CDR3 is TGTGCCAGCAGCACCAAACCCAATTCACCCCTCCACTTT. Protein sequence: CASSTKPNSPLHF.

The chain links TRBV11-3 to TRBJ2-5; 9 nucleotides align to TRBD2. V shed 5 bases and J 4 bases; nucleotides not matched to a gene: 5. Looked up from germline, CDR1 is SGHNT and CDR2 is YENEEA. The CDR3 length is 14 residues. CDR3: CASSPRGGRETQYF. The CDR3 DNA reads TGTGCCAGCAGCCCGCGGGGGGGCCGAGAGACCCAGTACTTC.

The chain combines TRBV5-1 with TRBJ2-5, with a possible D match to TRBD2 (5 bases). CDR3 length: 13 amino acids. CDR1 and CDR2 (germline): SGHRS, YFSETQ. V was pared by 4 bases and J by 1 base, with 8 bases between. CDR3 amino acids: CASSPGVQETQYF. CDR3 sequence (DNA): TGCGCCAGCAGCCCCGGGGTCCAAGAGACCCAGTACTTC.

V and J are TRBV6-1 and TRBJ1-5; TRBD1 might be the D (6 bases). This CDR3 spans 16 amino acids. The germline V and J ends were trimmed by 2 bases and 0 bases, with 11 bases remaining between them. Germline loops: CDR1 MNHNS, CDR2 SASEGT. This CDR3 is CASSEPDSYSNQPQHF. The CDR3 bases are TGTGCCAGCAGTGAACCGGACAGCTATAGCAATCAGCCCCAGCATTTT.

In this sample, this clone turned up a few times. The rearrangement uses TRBV30 and TRBJ1-4, with D possibly matching TRBD1 (6 bases). CDR3 length: 13 amino acids. From germline, CDR1 is GTSNPN and CDR2 SVGIG (reference sequence). Trimming removed 2 bases at V and 8 bases at J, with 12 bases between. The chain's CDR3 is CAWSSGTWEKLFF. DNA for the CDR3: TGTGCCTGGAGTTCCGGGACATGGGAAAAACTGTTTTTT.

The genes are TRBV6-5 and TRBJ1-1, with D unclear. V gave up 7 bases and J gave up 4 bases, with 13 bases separating them. The CDR3 has 13 amino acids. Germline CDR1 reads MNHEY; CDR2 reads SVGAGI. CDR3 residues: CASNPGPSTEAFF. The CDR3 nucleotides read TGTGCCAGCAATCCCGGGCCCAGCACTGAAGCTTTCTTT.

V is TRBV10-1 and J is TRBJ2-5; D not resolved. This CDR3 spans 13 amino acids. Trimming removed 5 bases from V and 2 bases from J, with 9 bases in between. Germline values: CDR1 WNHNN, CDR2 SYGVQD (reference sequence). The CDR3 here is CASSPGRQETQYF. CDR3 nucleotide sequence: TGCGCCAGCAGTCCTGGGCGGCAAGAGACCCAGTACTTC.

The rearrangement joins TRBV19 to TRBJ2-1, with TRBD2 identical over 13 bases. Trimming removed 4 bases from V and 8 bases from J; junction bases left unmatched: 8. This CDR3 spans 16 amino acids. Germline CDR1 reads LNHDA; CDR2 reads SQIVND (reference sequence). The CDR3 nucleotides are TGTGCCAGTAGTAGAACCACTAGCGGGAGGGCCTATGAGCAGTTCTTC. As protein: CASSRTTSGRAYEQFF. The variable domain in full, completed from reference TRBV19 and TRBJ2-1, reads DGGITQSPKYLFRKEGQNVTLSCEQNLNHDAMYWYRQDPGQGLRLIYYSQIVNDFQKGDIAEGYSVSREKKESFPLTVTSAQKNPTAFYLCASSRTTSGRAYEQFFGPGTRLTVL.

This chain joins TRBV28 and TRBJ1-2; D gene ambiguous. With 5 bases removed from V and 4 bases from J, the gap between germline ends came to 17 bases. The CDR3 loop spans 15 amino acids. From germline, CDR1 is MDHEN and CDR2 SYDVKM. CDR3 nucleotide sequence: TGTGCCAGCAGTGTAAGGGCAGTGCTACCCTATGGCTACACCTTC. Protein product: CASSVRAVLPYGYTF.

V and J are TRBV5-1 and TRBJ2-5; either TRBD1 or TRBD2 may fit D (5 bases each). V was cut by 3 bases and J by 1 base, with 10 bases left in between. Germline-derived CDR1 and CDR2 are SGHRS and YFSETQ. The CDR3 has 14 residues. CDR3: CASSYSRGQETQYF. The CDR3 region has the DNA TGCGCCAGCAGCTACTCGAGGGGCCAAGAGACCCAGTACTTC.

The chain has TRBV5-1 and TRBJ2-2; D gene unclear. Per the germline V gene, CDR1 is SGHRS and CDR2 is YFSETQ. There are 14 residues in the CDR3. V was clipped by 8 bases and J by 4 bases, with 15 bases between them. CDR3 region: CASMDGAFTGELFF. In DNA form, the CDR3 reads TGCGCCAGTATGGACGGAGCGTTCACCGGGGAGCTGTTTTTT.

V usage is TRBV18 and J usage is TRBJ2-2, with TRBD1 as a possible D gene (6 bases). Trimming stripped 5 bases from V and 4 bases from J, with 8 bases between. Germline CDR1 KGHSH, CDR2 LQKENI. CDR3 length: 13 residues. The CDR3 loop reads CASSGQLTGELFF. Written as DNA, the CDR3 is TGTGCCAGCTCAGGACAGCTCACCGGGGAGCTGTTTTTT.

The chain joins TRBV28 to TRBJ2-1, with TRBD2 matching over 14 bases. Trimming took 5 bases from V and 0 from J; bases not matched to a gene: 9. This CDR3 contains 19 residues. The germline V gene has CDR1 MDHEN and CDR2 SYDVKM. The DNA for the CDR3 is TGTGCCAGCAGTCCATGGACTAGCGGGGGGACCAGCTCCTACAATGAGCAGTTCTTC. Translation: CASSPWTSGGTSSYNEQFF.

The gene calls are TRBV28 and TRBJ1-5, with TRBD1 matching 7 bases. The CDR3 is 15 amino acids. Trimming cost V 4 bases and J 2 bases; bases outside gene matches: 5. Per the germline V gene, CDR1 is MDHEN and CDR2 is SYDVKM. The CDR3 DNA sequence: TGTGCCAGCAGTTCAGGGGGTGCGGGCAATCAGCCCCAGCATTTT. Residues: CASSSGGAGNQPQHF.

This sequence joins TRBV28 and TRBJ2-7; 8 bases map to TRBD1. V was clipped by 10 bases and J by 4 bases; unmatched bases: 12. This CDR3 has 14 residues. The germline gives CDR1 MDHEN, CDR2 SYDVKM. The CDR3 reads CATLLGTGFYEQYF. The DNA for the CDR3 is TGTGCCACCCTACTGGGGACAGGTTTTTACGAGCAGTACTTC.

The chain recombines TRBV29-1 with TRBJ2-7; no firm D call. V dropped 4 bases and J dropped 7 bases, with 8 bases sitting between them. Looked up from germline, CDR1 is SQVTM and CDR2 is ANQGSEA. The CDR3 sequence is 10 residues long. Here the CDR3 DNA reads TGCAGCGTTGTTCTAAAGGAGCAGTACTTC. This gives the protein CSVVLKEQYF.

This rearrangement joins TRBV6-1 to TRBJ1-6, with D possibly matching TRBD1 (5 bases). Between the trimmed V and J ends, which lost 5 bases and 1 base, there was a span of 9 bases. The germline V gene has CDR1 MNHNS and CDR2 SASEGT. This CDR3 has 15 residues. CDR3 residues: CASSTGVSYNSPLHF. CDR3 in DNA: TGTGCCAGCAGTACGGGGGTTTCCTATAATTCACCCCTCCACTTT.

The chain combines TRBV27 with TRBJ1-1; D is uncertain. The CDR3 runs to 14 residues. V was shortened by 8 bases and J by 6 bases, with 19 bases between the two germline ends. The V gene's germline CDR1 is MNHEY and CDR2 SMNVEV (reference sequence). The CDR3 DNA reads as TGTGCCAGCCATGCTGGATATGGGATCGCTGAAGCTTTCTTT. It codes for CASHAGYGIAEAFF.

The chain combines TRBV5-1 with TRBJ1-6; 8 bases match TRBD1. Germline V gives CDR1 SGHRS, CDR2 YFSETQ. The V and J ends lost 7 bases and 7 bases, in that order; junction bases with no gene match: 4. This CDR3 is built from 13 residues. Here the CDR3 reads CASGQGVNSPLHF. The CDR3 nucleotides read TGCGCCAGCGGACAGGGAGTAAATTCACCCCTCCACTTT.

CDR3 residues: CASSLLSGQESEKLFF. CDR3 DNA: TGCGCCAGCAGCCTGTTATCGGGTCAGGAATCGGAAAAACTGTTTTTT. The V and J genes are TRBV4-1 and TRBJ1-4; D gene ambiguous. The CDR3 sequence is 16 residues long. Trimming shortened V by 4 bases and J by 8 bases, and 20 bases separated the two germline ends. CDR1 and CDR2 (germline): MGHRA, YSYEKL.

The chain links TRBV5-6 to TRBJ1-1, with a possible D match to TRBD1 (6 bases). The CDR3 length is 13 residues. The germline V gene has CDR1 SGHDT and CDR2 YYEEEE. The V end was cut by 1 base, the J end by 10 bases, with 14 bases between. The CDR3 spells CASSLRGGIGAFF. The CDR3 DNA reads TGTGCCAGCAGCTTGCGGGGGGGCATAGGAGCTTTCTTT.

This clone came up once. This rearrangement joins TRBV29-1 to TRBJ2-7, with 10 bases matching TRBD1. The CDR3 totals 12 residues. Germline V gene sequence: CDR1 SQVTM, CDR2 ANQGSEA. V was pared by 2 bases and J by 6 bases, with 1 base of the junction left unmatched. CDR3 coding DNA: TGCAGCGTTGAAAGGACAGGGGGCGAGCAGTACTTC. Protein sequence: CSVERTGGEQYF.

This clone was picked up one time. The chain joins TRBV18 to TRBJ1-1, with D possibly TRBD1 on 6 matching bases. V dropped 3 bases and J dropped 4 bases, with 12 bases sitting between them. There are 14 residues in the CDR3. Germline assignment: CDR1 KGHSH and CDR2 LQKENI. CDR3 sequence reads: CASSPDGGATEAFF. CDR3 sequence (DNA): TGTGCCAGCTCACCTGACGGGGGCGCCACTGAAGCTTTCTTT.

This chain links TRBV10-2 with TRBJ1-1, with 12 positions matching TRBD1. Per germline, CDR1 WSHSY and CDR2 SAAADI. CDR3 length: 16 residues. The trim removed 5 bases at V and 4 bases at J, leaving 8 bases unmatched. Here the CDR3 reads CASSPGTGGVFTEAFF. DNA for the CDR3: TGCGCCAGCAGTCCCGGGACAGGGGGCGTTTTCACTGAAGCTTTCTTT.

This clone was recorded a few times. This sequence joins TRBV19 and TRBJ1-6, with D uncertain. The CDR3 runs to 16 residues. The V end lost 7 bases, the J end lost 7 bases, and 20 bases lay between the germline ends. Germline assignment: CDR1 LNHDA and CDR2 SQIVND (reference sequence). The CDR3 is CASTNAASTTNSPLHF. CDR3 nucleotide sequence: TGTGCCAGTACCAACGCCGCCAGCACAACGAATTCACCCCTCCACTTT.

The chain uses TRBV14 and TRBJ2-7; D gene ambiguous. CDR3 size: 11 residues. Germline V gene data show CDR1 as SGHDN and CDR2 as FVKESK. V lost 2 bases and J 3 bases, leaving 2 bases between the germline ends. The CDR3 DNA sequence: TGTGCCAGCAGCCAAAACTACGAGCAGTACTTC. Amino acid sequence: CASSQNYEQYF.

DNA for the CDR3: TGTGCCAGCAGTTATATCCGTGGCACCGGGGAGCTGTTTTTT. As protein: CASSYIRGTGELFF. The genes are TRBV6-6 and TRBJ2-2; the D is unclear. The CDR3 loop spans 14 amino acids. V gave up 3 bases and J gave up 4 bases, with 9 bases separating them. Germline CDR1 is MNHNY and CDR2 is SVGAGI (reference sequence).

The chain couples TRBV29-1 to TRBJ2-4, with 8 nucleotides matching TRBD1. The V gene's germline CDR1 is SQVTM and CDR2 ANQGSEA. This CDR3 is built from 12 residues. After removal of 5 bases from V and 6 bases from J, the junction contained 3 bases not matched to a gene. The CDR3 spells CSVQGAGNIQYF. CDR3 sequence (DNA): TGCAGCGTTCAGGGGGCTGGAAACATTCAGTACTTC.

This clone appeared a single time. The chain recombines TRBV5-1 with TRBJ2-1; D may be TRBD2 (6 bases). The CDR3 length is 15 residues. Germline values: CDR1 SGHRS, CDR2 YFSETQ. V shed 4 bases and J shed 0 bases, with 11 bases lying between them. The CDR3 protein is CASSLDGSSYNEQFF. CDR3 sequence (DNA): TGCGCCAGCAGCCTCGACGGGAGCTCCTACAATGAGCAGTTCTTC.